The T cell receptor (beta chain) under discussion was sequenced for a study of blood T cell repertoires in COVID-19. Study-wide context: The analysed material was cDNA or gDNA that came from T cells, B-cell-depleted T cells, or PBMCs.

Assay: immunoSEQ multiplex PCR; the TCRdb copy retains only in-frame clones and omits some. The table lists 430,000 or so clones, roughly 90% of them singletons, with over 1.5% in the top ten. Allocation to cohorts depended on clinical history reported by the participants. The origin of this receptor is a woman in her thirties or forties who had recovered from COVID-19. The source material was PBMCs or T cells enriched from blood (not recorded which).

The CDR3 region is CATSDLGGESSYNEQFF. CDR3 nucleotide sequence: TGTGCCACCAGTGATTTAGGGGGGGAGAGCTCCTACAATGAGCAGTTCTTC. This chain connects TRBV24-1 to TRBJ2-1; a weak D match, TRBD2 (7 bases). The V gene lost 1 base and the J gene lost 0 bases, with 12 bases spanning the gap. The V gene's germline CDR1 is KGHDR and CDR2 SFDVKD. CDR3 length: 17 amino acids.